A selection of T cell receptor beta chains follows, all from one sample in a study of T cell responses to AZD1222 COVID-19 vaccine. Generated by immunoSEQ multiplex PCR, the TCRdb table keeps only in-frame clones and is missing some. The sample contains 120,000 to 150,000 clones, approximately 90% of which appear only once. Sequenced material: peripheral blood, taken on day 0 of AZD1222 vaccination. The receptors here all came from an adult in good health. Both conserved end residues are part of each CDR3. Fields, in order: CDR3 length, clone size, D gene, J gene, V gene, CDR3 protein, CDR3 DNA. The D gene is left open where the match is weak. Clone size is given for some rows only: seen once, a few or many times, or a class if the clone is expanded.

>11|NA|NA|TRBJ1-2|TRBV6-5
CASSSSGGYTF
TGTGCCAGCAGTTCCTCGGGTGGCTACACCTTC
>17|NA|NA|TRBJ2-1|TRBV24-1
CATSAGGRRGASNEQFF
TGTGCCACCAGTGCCGGGGGACGGCGGGGAGCGAGCAATGAGCAGTTCTTC
>13|once|NA|TRBJ2-7|TRBV28
CASTRGGDYEQYF
TGTGCCAGCACCCGAGGGGGAGACTACGAGCAGTACTTC
>18|NA|TRBD2|TRBJ2-7|TRBV5-1
CASSSGELGLAASYEQYF
TGCGCCAGCAGCTCGGGTGAGCTGGGGCTAGCGGCCTCCTACGAGCAGTACTTC
>16|NA|TRBD1|TRBJ2-7|TRBV7-2
CASTSPGTGVTYEQYF
TGTGCCAGCACCTCCCCCGGGACAGGTGTAACCTACGAGCAGTACTTC
>11|NA|NA|TRBJ2-1|TRBV12-3/TRBV12-4
CASNQYNEQFF
TGTGCCAGCAACCAATACAATGAGCAGTTCTTC
>16|NA|TRBD1|TRBJ1-1|TRBV6-2/TRBV6-3
CASCLGQIGGNTEAFF
TGTGCCAGCTGCCTGGGACAGATAGGAGGGAACACTGAAGCTTTCTTT
>14|once|NA|TRBJ1-2|TRBV7-3
CASSSAGSRDGYTF
TGTGCCAGCAGCTCGGCGGGGTCTAGGGATGGCTACACCTTC
>14|NA|NA|TRBJ1-3|TRBV28
CASGRAGAGNTIYF
TGTGCCAGCGGGAGGGCAGGGGCTGGAAACACCATATATTTT
>14|NA|NA|TRBJ1-1|TRBV18
CASSPQEDNTEAFF
TGTGCCAGCTCACCACAGGAAGATAACACTGAAGCTTTCTTT
>14|NA|TRBD1|TRBJ1-1|TRBV2
CASMSTGRNTEAFF
TGTGCCAGCATGTCGACAGGGAGGAACACTGAAGCTTTCTTT
>12|once|NA|TRBJ1-1|TRBV28
CASSLAGKGAFF
TGTGCCAGCAGTTTAGCAGGGAAGGGCGCTTTCTTT
>14|NA|NA|TRBJ2-3|TRBV18
CASSPAGSRDTQYF
TGTGCCAGCTCACCAGCAGGATCCCGGGATACGCAGTATTTT
>17|NA|NA|TRBJ2-7|TRBV28
CASTTPLRGSASYEQYF
TGTGCCAGCACTACTCCTCTCCGGGGTAGCGCCTCCTACGAGCAGTACTTC
>13|NA|NA|TRBJ2-7|TRBV5-1
CASSFARSYEQYF
TGCGCCAGCAGCTTTGCAAGATCCTACGAGCAGTACTTC
>15|NA|NA|TRBJ1-5|TRBV19
CASNLRGGVHQPQHF
TGTGCCAGTAACTTGAGAGGGGGAGTCCATCAGCCCCAGCATTTT
>17|NA|TRBD2|TRBJ2-3|TRBV7-3
CASSFLGAGALTDTQYF
TGTGCCAGCAGCTTCTTGGGAGCGGGGGCCCTCACAGATACGCAGTATTTT
>17|NA|TRBD2|TRBJ2-5|TRBV27
CASSFSPQLAGQETQYF
TGTGCCAGCAGTTTTTCCCCACAACTAGCGGGCCAAGAGACCCAGTACTTC
>16|few|NA|TRBJ2-7|TRBV28
CASSPPGEGVSYEQYF
TGTGCCAGCAGTCCCCCCGGAGAGGGCGTCTCCTACGAGCAGTACTTC
>14|NA|NA|TRBJ1-6|TRBV30
CAWSVGQYNSPLHF
TGTGCCTGGAGTGTTGGACAGTATAATTCACCCCTCCACTTT
>12|NA|TRBD1|TRBJ1-2|TRBV3-1/TRBV3-2
CASSQIDRDYTF
TGTGCCAGCAGCCAGATAGACAGGGACTACACCTTC
>14|NA|NA|TRBJ2-2|TRBV3-1/TRBV3-2
CASSPGANTGELFF
TGTGCCAGCAGTCCAGGGGCGAACACCGGGGAGCTGTTTTTT
>14|NA|TRBD2|TRBJ2-7|TRBV4-2
CASSQGGGAYEQYF
TGTGCCAGCAGCCAAGGCGGGGGAGCCTACGAGCAGTACTTC
>15|NA|NA|TRBJ2-7|TRBV19
CASSQGGRPSYEQYF
TGTGCCAGCTCACAAGGTGGGCGACCGTCCTACGAGCAGTACTTC
>16|NA|NA|TRBJ2-7|TRBV15
CATSRTSRDRYYEQYF
TGTGCCACCAGCAGGACTAGCCGGGACAGATACTACGAGCAGTACTTC
>15|NA|NA|TRBJ2-4|TRBV6-9
CASSYFELAKNIQYF
TGTGCCAGCAGTTATTTTGAACTAGCCAAAAACATTCAGTACTTC
>12|NA|NA|TRBJ1-1|TRBV28
CASSLRVSRAFF
TGTGCCAGCAGTTTAAGGGTCAGTCGCGCTTTCTTT
>14|NA|TRBD1|TRBJ1-2|TRBV18
CASSPTDRATGYTF
TGTGCCAGCTCACCGACGGACAGGGCGACGGGCTACACCTTC
>15|few|TRBD1|TRBJ1-1|TRBV7-3
CASSLTPGQGAEAFF
TGTGCCAGCAGCTTAACACCGGGACAGGGGGCTGAAGCTTTCTTT
>13|NA|NA|TRBJ1-1|TRBV7-2
CASSLDFSTEAFF
TGTGCCAGCAGCTTAGACTTCAGCACTGAAGCTTTCTTT
>13|NA|NA|TRBJ1-1|TRBV7-3
CASAGYSQTEAFF
TGTGCCAGCGCGGGTTACAGTCAAACTGAAGCTTTCTTT
>14|NA|TRBD1|TRBJ2-7|TRBV2
CASSERGGGYEQYF
TGTGCCAGCAGTGAAAGAGGGGGCGGGTACGAGCAGTACTTC
>13|few|NA|TRBJ1-5|TRBV2
CASSQQGNQPQHF
TGTGCCAGCAGTCAACAGGGAAATCAGCCCCAGCATTTT
>10|NA|NA|TRBJ1-2|TRBV20-1
CSAGSYGYTF
TGCAGTGCTGGGAGCTATGGCTACACCTTC
>12|NA|NA|TRBJ1-1|TRBV3-1/TRBV3-2
CASFGVNTEAFF
TGTGCCAGCTTCGGGGTGAACACTGAAGCTTTCTTT
>15|NA|TRBD2|TRBJ2-1|TRBV3-1/TRBV3-2
CASSQDGGYYNEQFF
TGTGCCAGCAGCCAAGACGGGGGGTACTACAATGAGCAGTTCTTC
>13|NA|NA|TRBJ2-5|TRBV5-4
CASSLSGMETQYF
TGTGCCAGCAGCTTGTCAGGGATGGAGACCCAGTACTTC
>15|NA|NA|TRBJ1-1|TRBV5-1
CASSLAMAANTEAFF
TGCGCCAGCAGCTTGGCTATGGCGGCGAACACTGAAGCTTTCTTT
>14|few|TRBD1|TRBJ2-7|TRBV29-1
CSVPPGQGAYEQYF
TGCAGCGTCCCCCCCGGACAGGGGGCGTACGAGCAGTACTTC
>15|NA|TRBD2|TRBJ2-1|TRBV11-2
CASSGGLAGDTEQFF
TGTGCCAGCAGCGGTGGACTAGCGGGGGATACTGAGCAGTTCTTC
>14|NA|TRBD1|TRBJ1-5|TRBV10-3
CAISWTGANQPQHF
TGTGCCATCAGTTGGACAGGGGCCAATCAGCCCCAGCATTTT
>15|once|TRBD1|TRBJ2-7|TRBV5-6
CASSKRRQGPYEQYF
TGTGCCAGCAGCAAGCGACGACAGGGCCCCTACGAGCAGTACTTC
>15|NA|TRBD1|TRBJ1-1|TRBV2
CASSGQGTPSTEAFF
TGTGCCAGCAGTGGACAGGGTACGCCGAGCACTGAAGCTTTCTTT
>18|NA|NA|TRBJ1-5|TRBV2
CASSGSAGEVVGNQPQHF
TGTGCCAGCAGTGGAAGTGCAGGGGAAGTCGTGGGCAATCAGCCCCAGCATTTT